These T cell receptor beta chains were read from a single sample in a study of T cell changes during pregnancy in multiple sclerosis. Only in-frame clones appear in the TCRdb table, and some are missing; sequencing was by immunoSEQ multiplex PCR. The data hold some 80,000 clones, with 85% to 95% observed a single time. This specimen was peripheral blood, taken in the first trimester of pregnancy. These receptors came from a female donor with multiple sclerosis, enrolled in a pregnancy study. The CDR3 runs from the conserved cysteine through the conserved F or W. Each record gives: CDR3 protein, CDR3 DNA, D gene, clone size, J gene, V gene. A D gene is named only where the DNA matches it firmly. Expanded clones get a size class; other rows say once, few or many, or leave the size out.

CASSFNRGGEAFF TGTGCCAGCAGTTTTAACAGGGGCGGTGAAGCTTTCTTT TRBD1 once TRBJ1-1 TRBV27
CASSSDREGEQYF TGTGCCAGCAGTTCCGACAGGGAAGGAGAGCAGTACTTC TRBD1 - TRBJ2-7 TRBV2
CASSGERTGPGTQYF TGTGCCAGCAGTGGCGAGAGGACAGGGCCGGGGACCCAGTACTTC TRBD1 - TRBJ2-5 TRBV2
CASTSGYSYNEQFF TGTGCCAGCACTTCAGGTTACTCCTACAATGAGCAGTTCTTC - - TRBJ2-1 TRBV28
CASSEPRGGNTGELFF TGTGCCAGCAGTGAACCCAGGGGTGGGAACACCGGGGAGCTGTTTTTT - - TRBJ2-2 TRBV2
CATSRTGTGYQETQYF TGTGCCACCAGCAGGACGGGGACAGGGTACCAAGAGACCCAGTACTTC TRBD1 - TRBJ2-5 TRBV15
CASSPGQYRNTEAFF TGTGCCAGCAGCCCCGGACAGTACCGGAACACTGAAGCTTTCTTT - - TRBJ1-1 TRBV7-6
CASARQGREVRNEQFF TGTGCCAGCGCAAGACAAGGGCGGGAGGTCAGAAATGAGCAGTTCTTC TRBD2 once TRBJ2-1 TRBV9
CASSYSAGDQETQYF TGTGCCAGCAGTTACTCGGCGGGGGACCAAGAGACCCAGTACTTC TRBD2 once TRBJ2-5 TRBV6-5
CASSLDTTDTQYF TGTGCCAGCAGCTTAGACACCACAGATACGCAGTATTTT - - TRBJ2-3 TRBV7-9
CASSEGAYSNQPQHF TGCGCCAGCAGCGAGGGAGCATATAGCAATCAGCCCCAGCATTTT - - TRBJ1-5 TRBV10-2
CASSYSEQGRELFF TGTGCCAGCAGTTACTCAGAACAGGGCCGGGAGCTGTTTTTT - - TRBJ2-2 TRBV6-5
CASSSLVRAYEQYF TGTGCCAGCAGCTCCCTCGTCAGGGCCTACGAGCAGTACTTC - - TRBJ2-7 TRBV27
CASSLAGGGNEQFF TGTGCCAGCAGTCTAGCGGGAGGGGGAAATGAGCAGTTCTTC TRBD2 once TRBJ2-1 TRBV9
CASSQGRSSYNSPLHF TGTGCCAGCAGCCAAGGGCGGAGCTCCTATAATTCACCCCTCCACTTT - - TRBJ1-6 TRBV4-2
CASSPLGQGSTYEQYF TGTGCCAGCAGCCCCCTAGGACAGGGGTCTACCTACGAGCAGTACTTC TRBD1 - TRBJ2-7 TRBV7-8
CASSLRGAYGYTF TGTGCCAGCAGCTTACGGGGGGCCTATGGCTACACCTTC - - TRBJ1-2 TRBV7-3
CASSPPPQGSYGYTF TGTGCCAGCAGTCCGCCTCCTCAGGGATCCTATGGCTACACCTTC - - TRBJ1-2 TRBV28
CASSLGPSGMNTEAFF TGTGCCAGCAGCTTAGGGCCTTCAGGCATGAACACTGAAGCTTTCTTT - - TRBJ1-1 TRBV7-3
CASSSEGLIFMNTEAFF TGCGCCAGCAGCTCGGAGGGTCTCATCTTCATGAACACTGAAGCTTTCTTT - - TRBJ1-1 TRBV5-1
CASSFRGSYGYTF TGTGCCAGCAGCTTCAGGGGATCCTATGGCTACACCTTC - once TRBJ1-2 TRBV5-4
CASSTADTQYF TGTGCCAGCTCAACAGCAGATACGCAGTATTTT - - TRBJ2-3 TRBV18
CASSTYGTSGGVSSYNEQFF TGTGCCAGCAGCACCTACGGGACTAGCGGGGGGGTGAGCTCCTACAATGAGCAGTTCTTC TRBD2 - TRBJ2-1 TRBV9
CAWSVLAGGVSYNEQFF TGTGCCTGGAGTGTACTAGCGGGGGGAGTCTCCTACAATGAGCAGTTCTTC TRBD2 few TRBJ2-1 TRBV30
CASSGEAGVTEAFF TGTGCCAGCAGTGGGGAGGCGGGGGTTACTGAAGCTTTCTTT - - TRBJ1-1 TRBV6-4
CASSAYGGDSDTQYF TGTGCCAGCAGCGCGTATGGTGGGGACTCAGATACGCAGTATTTT - - TRBJ2-3 TRBV5-8
CASSPLTNSYEQYF TGTGCCAGCAGCCCCTTGACTAACTCCTACGAGCAGTACTTC - - TRBJ2-7 TRBV28
CASSLDWGVTGELFF TGTGCCAGTAGCCTGGATTGGGGAGTCACCGGGGAGCTGTTTTTT - once TRBJ2-2 TRBV19
CASSESNEVGSPEQFF TGCGCCAGCAGTGAGTCGAATGAGGTTGGGTCTCCTGAGCAGTTCTTC - - TRBJ2-1 TRBV10-1
CASSQDMRQGAGETQYF TGCGCCAGCAGCCAAGATATGCGACAGGGGGCCGGAGAGACCCAGTACTTC TRBD1 - TRBJ2-5 TRBV4-1
CASSDLGTPRDGYTF TGTGCCAGCAGTGATTTGGGCACCCCCAGGGATGGCTACACCTTC - few TRBJ1-2 TRBV2
CASSTRRSLFLDEQFF TGTGCCAGTAGTACCCGACGGAGCCTCTTTTTGGATGAGCAGTTCTTC - - TRBJ2-1 TRBV19
CASSSPSVPEGPYNEQFF TGTGCCAGCAGCTCCCCTTCCGTCCCGGAGGGGCCTTACAATGAGCAGTTCTTC - - TRBJ2-1 TRBV7-2
CASSVDRGHEKLFF TGTGCCAGCAGCGTTGACAGGGGCCATGAAAAACTGTTTTTT TRBD1 - TRBJ1-4 TRBV14
CASSEGVVGRDTQYF TGTGCCAGCAGTGAAGGGGTGGTAGGGAGAGATACGCAGTATTTT - - TRBJ2-3 TRBV2
CAWGQQGAIGYTF TGTGCCTGGGGACAACAGGGGGCAATTGGCTACACCTTC TRBD1 - TRBJ1-2 TRBV30
CASSFWSTGDTEAFF TGTGCCAGCAGCTTCTGGTCGACAGGGGACACTGAAGCTTTCTTT TRBD1 - TRBJ1-1 TRBV7-2
CASSVLASAAGELFF TGTGCCAGCAGCGTTCTAGCTAGCGCGGCCGGGGAGCTGTTTTTT - - TRBJ2-2 TRBV7-2
CASSLSGQGDEKLFF TGTGCCAGCAGCCTCTCTGGACAGGGAGATGAAAAACTGTTTTTT TRBD1 - TRBJ1-4 TRBV7-6
CASSLALAGGLETQYF TGCGCCAGCAGCTTGGCCTTAGCGGGAGGATTGGAGACCCAGTACTTC TRBD2 - TRBJ2-5 TRBV5-1
CASRRAGGYEQYF TGTGCCAGTAGAAGGGCAGGGGGCTATGAGCAGTACTTC TRBD1 - TRBJ2-7 TRBV27
CASAPVGRGETQYF TGTGCTAGTGCCCCGGTAGGCAGGGGAGAGACCCAGTACTTC - once TRBJ2-5 TRBV12-5
CASRFGGGSYEQYF TGTGCCAGCAGGTTCGGTGGCGGGAGTTACGAGCAGTACTTC TRBD2 - TRBJ2-7 TRBV2
CASTNMGTGRGYTF TGTGCCAGCACAAATATGGGGACAGGACGTGGCTACACCTTC TRBD1 - TRBJ1-2 TRBV2
CASSLTEYNEQFF TGTGCCAGCAGCCTGACAGAGTACAATGAGCAGTTCTTC - - TRBJ2-1 TRBV9
CASSLRTGRRNEQFF TGTGCCAGCAGCTTAAGGACAGGGCGGCGCAATGAGCAGTTCTTC TRBD1 - TRBJ2-1 TRBV7-9
CASSSHRNTEAFF TGTGCCAGCAGCTCCCACAGGAACACTGAAGCTTTCTTT - - TRBJ1-1 TRBV11-2
CASSAFSFRVANEKLFF TGTGCCAGTAGTGCTTTTTCCTTCAGGGTAGCTAATGAAAAACTGTTTTTT - once TRBJ1-4 TRBV19
CASRGQFQGSTDTQYF TGTGCCAGCAGGGGACAGTTCCAAGGGAGCACAGATACGCAGTATTTT TRBD1 - TRBJ2-3 TRBV6-6
CASSQLGEDDEQFF TGCGCCAGCAGCCAACTGGGAGAGGACGATGAGCAGTTCTTC - once TRBJ2-1 TRBV4-3